These 21 T cell receptor beta chains came from one sample sequenced in a study of blood T cell repertoires in COVID-19. Assay: immunoSEQ multiplex PCR; the TCRdb copy retains only in-frame clones and omits some. The sample yields approximately 63,000 clones, about 90% seen once. Sequences were obtained from peripheral blood. The receptor source for this set is a woman older than 75 with active COVID-19.

The chain is built from TRBV11-2 and TRBJ2-5; possibly TRBD2 for D (7 bases). Deletions cut 5 bases from V and 4 bases from J, with 20 bases between. CDR1 and CDR2 (germline): SGHAT, FQNNGV. The CDR3 runs 16 residues. CDR3 nucleotide sequence: TGTGCCAGCAGCCCGAGGAGGGGGGGCCGTGGAGAGACCCAGTACTTC. The encoded protein is CASSPRRGGRGETQYF.

This sequence joins TRBV5-4 and TRBJ2-7; tentatively, D is TRBD2 (7 bases). Germline V lookup: CDR1 SGHNT, CDR2 YYREEE (reference sequence). Trimming cost V 2 bases and J 2 bases, with 14 bases left between them. The CDR3 sequence is 15 residues long. This chain's CDR3 is CASSFVGGPPYEQYF. The DNA of the CDR3 is TGTGCCAGCAGCTTCGTGGGGGGGCCTCCCTACGAGCAGTACTTC.

The count of this clone is one. This chain connects TRBV28 to TRBJ2-3, with 8 bases that match TRBD1. V was clipped by 7 bases and J by 3 bases; unmatched bases: 6. Germline V gene lookup returns CDR1 MDHEN and CDR2 SYDVKM. The CDR3 runs to 14 residues. CDR3 DNA sequence: TGTGCCAGCACCCTAGGACAGGGAACAGATACGCAGTATTTT. This sequence encodes CASTLGQGTDTQYF.

The chain couples TRBV2 to TRBJ1-1; tentative D call: TRBD1 (6 bases). CDR1 and CDR2 from the germline V gene are SNHLY and FYNNEI. V dropped 7 bases and J dropped 5 bases, with 20 bases sitting between them. This CDR3 has 15 residues. CDR3 region: CASKAGVGSRTEAFF. The CDR3 DNA reads as TGTGCCAGCAAGGCAGGGGTGGGGAGCCGGACTGAAGCTTTCTTT.

The J gene is TRBJ2-3, the V gene TRBV11-3, with a weak D call TRBD2 (6 bases). Per germline, CDR1 SGHNT and CDR2 YENEEA. The CDR3 contains 14 residues. Trimming took 5 bases from V and 2 from J, leaving 11 bases between them. The CDR3 loop is CASSLGGFTDTQYF. In DNA form, the CDR3 reads TGTGCCAGCAGCCTCGGGGGTTTCACAGATACGCAGTATTTT. Variable domain in full (rest from reference TRBV11-3 and TRBJ2-3): EAGVVQSPRYKIIEKKQPVAFWCNPISGHNTLYWYLQNLGQGPELLIRYENEEAVDDSQLPKDRFSAERLKGVDSTLKIQPAELGDSAVYLCASSLGGFTDTQYFGPGTRLTVL.

V gene TRBV5-1 combines with J gene TRBJ1-5, with D maybe TRBD1 (6 bases). The CDR3 covers 13 residues. Trimming took off 4 bases at V and 5 bases at J, with 10 bases between the two ends. Germline CDR1 and CDR2: SGHRS and YFSETQ. The chain's CDR3 is CASSEQGDQPQHF. CDR3 sequence (DNA): TGCGCCAGCAGCGAACAGGGAGATCAGCCCCAGCATTTT.

This clone has only a few counts. The chain links TRBV27 to TRBJ2-7, with D perhaps matching TRBD1 (5 bases). The germline V gene has CDR1 MNHEY and CDR2 SMNVEV (reference sequence). The ends were cut back, 4 bases at V and 3 bases at J, with 7 bases in the middle. The CDR3 has 12 amino acids. The CDR3 sequence is CASSSGNYEQYF. The CDR3 bases are TGTGCCAGCAGTTCAGGGAACTACGAGCAGTACTTC.

The chain links TRBV2 to TRBJ2-1, with a weak D call TRBD2 (7 bases). The length of the CDR3 is 16 residues. Trimming took 8 bases from V and 10 from J, leaving 27 bases between them. From germline, CDR1 is SNHLY and CDR2 FYNNEI. The CDR3 DNA is TGTGCCAGCCAACCCCCCGGGGGGCCACGGACCGGGGAGCAGTTCTTC. This codes for CASQPPGGPRTGEQFF.

The V and J genes are TRBV7-6 and TRBJ2-2; perhaps TRBD1 as D (6 bases). Trimming left V 0 bases short and J 2 bases short, with 10 bases between. The CDR3 has 16 residues. From germline, CDR1 is SGHVS and CDR2 FNYEAQ. CDR3 DNA sequence: TGTGCCAGCAGCTTAGCGCTGGGGACAAACACCGGGGAGCTGTTTTTT. Translation gives CASSLALGTNTGELFF.

The chain combines TRBV2 with TRBJ2-7, with 7 positions matching TRBD2. Unmatched junction bases numbered 5, after V lost 4 bases and J lost 2 bases. This CDR3 has 14 residues. CDR1 and CDR2 from the germline V gene are SNHLY and FYNNEI. The CDR3 sequence is CASSGPSGTYEQYF. The CDR3 coding sequence is TGTGCCAGCAGTGGGCCTAGCGGAACCTACGAGCAGTACTTC.

The chain has TRBV7-2 and TRBJ2-3; the match to TRBD2 covers 7 bases. The CDR3 consists of 15 residues. V shed 3 bases and J 5 bases; nucleotides not matched to a gene: 8. Germline V gene sequence: CDR1 SGHTA, CDR2 FQGNSA. The CDR3 sequence: CASSFSGVREDTQYF. CDR3 DNA sequence: TGTGCCAGCAGCTTCAGCGGGGTGAGGGAAGATACGCAGTATTTT.

The V gene is TRBV5-6, the J gene TRBJ2-5; D possibly corresponds to TRBD1 (6 bases). CDR3 length: 15 amino acids. V was shortened by 5 bases and J by 1 base, with 15 bases between the two germline ends. Germline CDR1 SGHDT, CDR2 YYEEEE. CDR3 DNA: TGTGCCAGCAGTTCACCGGGACAAGGCCAAGAGACCCAGTACTTC. The encoded protein is CASSSPGQGQETQYF.

The V gene is TRBV5-1, the J gene TRBJ2-1; TRBD2 matches at 10 bases. This CDR3 spans 16 amino acids. Per germline, CDR1 SGHRS and CDR2 YFSETQ. The V gene end was trimmed by 5 bases and the J gene end by 4 bases; junction bases not matched to a gene: 9. CDR3: CASSPRVAGGYNEQFF. CDR3 DNA sequence: TGCGCCAGCAGTCCTAGGGTAGCGGGGGGATACAATGAGCAGTTCTTC.

This chain links TRBV18 with TRBJ2-1, with TRBD1 as a possible D gene (6 bases). Trimming pared 4 bases from V and 2 bases from J, leaving 9 bases between. This CDR3 comprises 14 residues. The germline gives CDR1 KGHSH, CDR2 LQKENI. The CDR3 DNA reads as TGTGCCAGCTCACGCGAGGGGGCCTACAATGAGCAGTTCTTC. Its protein product is CASSREGAYNEQFF.

The J gene is TRBJ2-2, the V gene TRBV7-6, with 9 bases lining up with TRBD2. From germline, CDR1 is SGHVS and CDR2 FNYEAQ. The CDR3 is 15 amino acids. The trim removed 5 bases at V and 6 bases at J, leaving 7 bases unmatched. The CDR3 DNA reads TGTGCCAGCAGCCTGGGCGGGGGGGCTTCCGGGGAGCTGTTTTTT. Amino acids: CASSLGGGASGELFF.

The CDR3 coding sequence is TGTGCCAGCAGTCGGACAGGGGCCAATTCACCCCTCCACTTT. Its protein is CASSRTGANSPLHF. The chain carries TRBV5-6 and TRBJ1-6; 9 bases match TRBD1. There are 14 residues in the CDR3. From germline, CDR1 is SGHDT and CDR2 YYEEEE. V shed 5 bases and J 7 bases; nucleotides not matched to a gene: 4.

The chain couples TRBV2 to TRBJ2-1; 15 bases fit TRBD2. Looked up from germline, CDR1 is SNHLY and CDR2 is FYNNEI. J was trimmed by 10 bases and V by 6 bases; bases with no gene match: 10. The CDR3 is made up of 16 amino acids. CDR3 DNA: TGTGCCAGCAGCGGAGGTCCGGGACTAGCGGGGGGCGAGCAGTTCTTC. Protein product: CASSGGPGLAGGEQFF.

The V call is TRBV28, the J call TRBJ1-2, with a weak D call TRBD1 (5 bases). Germline V gene sequence: CDR1 MDHEN, CDR2 SYDVKM. V lost 7 bases, J lost 7 bases, and 19 bases lay in between. The CDR3 covers 14 residues. CDR3 nucleotides: TGTGCCAGCACCGGAGGGACTAGTTGGATTGGCTACACCTTC. Translated, it gives CASTGGTSWIGYTF.

The chain uses TRBV28 and TRBJ2-1; D gene ambiguous. CDR1 and CDR2 (germline): MDHEN, SYDVKM. The length of the CDR3 is 12 residues. V was trimmed by 4 bases and J by 10 bases, leaving 11 bases between them. This chain's CDR3 is CASSSVTREQFF. The CDR3 nucleotides are TGTGCCAGCAGTTCCGTAACGCGAGAGCAGTTCTTC.

This chain joins TRBV5-5 and TRBJ1-2; D ambiguous. Germline-derived CDR1 and CDR2 are SGHKS and YYEKEE (reference sequence). Trimming removed 0 bases at V and 4 bases at J, with 10 bases between. This CDR3 contains 14 residues. DNA for the CDR3: TGTGCCAGCAGCTTGGGGGTGACACCCTATGGCTACACCTTC. It specifies CASSLGVTPYGYTF.

This clone was picked up one time. The chain employs TRBV5-4 and TRBJ2-3; 7 bases fit TRBD2. This CDR3 has 18 residues. Germline assignment: CDR1 SGHNT and CDR2 YYREEE (reference sequence). V lost 3 bases to trimming and J lost 0 bases; unmatched junction nucleotides: 13. CDR3 in DNA: TGTGCCAGCAGCTCGCTAGCGGCCGGGACTCGAAGCACAGATACGCAGTATTTT. As protein: CASSSLAAGTRSTDTQYF.